These 10 T cell receptor beta chains were sequenced from one sample in a study of T cell responses to AZD1222 COVID-19 vaccine. Sequenced by immunoSEQ multiplex PCR; TCRdb stores in-frame clones only, minus some. The sample contains approximately 180,000 clones, 88% of which appear only once. The specimen comprised peripheral blood, sampled 28 days after the second AZD1222 dose. The receptors shown here come from an adult who received the AZD1222 COVID-19 vaccine.

This clone was picked up one time. This sequence joins TRBV6-5 and TRBJ2-7; 11 bases are shared with TRBD2. This CDR3 is 15 amino acids long. V shed 7 bases, J shed 4 bases, and the junction held 9 bases outside the gene matches. Germline lookup yields CDR1 MNHEY and CDR2 SVGAGI. CDR3 DNA sequence: TGTGCCAGCACCCAGACTAGCGGGATTATATACGAGCAGTACTTC. This encodes CASTQTSGIIYEQYF.

In this sample, this clone turned up a few times. The chain carries TRBV27 and TRBJ1-3; D is perhaps TRBD1 (5 bases). In germline, CDR1 is MNHEY, CDR2 SMNVEV (reference sequence). The V gene lost 4 bases and the J gene lost 0 bases, with 7 bases spanning the gap. The CDR3 runs to 14 residues. The CDR3 nucleotides read TGTGCCAGCAGTTCAGGACACTCTGGAAACACCATATATTTT. This translates into CASSSGHSGNTIYF.

This chain links TRBV24-1 with TRBJ2-3, with 8 bases identical to TRBD2. The ends lost 2 bases at V and 4 bases at J; junction bases unmatched: 4. The CDR3 runs to 15 residues. Germline V gives CDR1 KGHDR, CDR2 SFDVKD. The CDR3 DNA reads as TGTGCCACCAGTGATTCGGGAGGGCCGTCAGATACGCAGTATTTT. Amino acids: CATSDSGGPSDTQYF.

This chain uses TRBV25-1 with TRBJ2-3, with 9 bases aligning to TRBD1. Germline V gene sequence: CDR1 MGHDK, CDR2 SYGVNS. This CDR3 has 15 residues. The trim removed 4 bases at V and 2 bases at J, leaving 4 bases unmatched. The CDR3 sequence: CASSGGTGYTDTQYF. Here the CDR3 DNA reads TGTGCCAGCAGTGGGGGGACAGGGTACACAGATACGCAGTATTTT.

CDR3 amino acids: CASSVGGQASYEQYF. In DNA form, the CDR3 reads TGTGCCAGCAGCGTAGGGGGACAGGCCTCCTACGAGCAGTACTTC. The V call is TRBV9, the J call TRBJ2-7, with 8 bases aligning to TRBD1. The germline V gene has CDR1 SGDLS and CDR2 YYNGEE. There are 15 residues in the CDR3. The V and J ends lost 0 bases and 0 bases, in that order; junction bases with no gene match: 2. Drawing the rest from reference TRBV9 and TRBJ2-7, the complete variable domain is DSGVTQTPKHLITATGQRVTLRCSPRSGDLSVYWYQQSLDQGLQFLIQYYNGEERAKGNILERFSAQQFPDLHSELNLSSLELGDSALYFCASSVGGQASYEQYFGPGTRLTVT.

The V gene is TRBV6-5, the J gene TRBJ2-2, with D possibly being TRBD1 (6 bases). CDR1 and CDR2 (germline): MNHEY, SVGAGI. V shed 8 bases and J shed 6 bases, with 16 bases lying between them. This CDR3 spans 14 amino acids. As DNA, the CDR3 is TGTGCCAGCTTGGTGGCAGGGGAGTCCGGGGAGCTGTTTTTT. This sequence encodes CASLVAGESGELFF.

This clone was detected only once. The chain carries TRBV7-2 and TRBJ1-1; no clear D gene. With 2 bases removed from V and 1 base from J, the gap between germline ends came to 5 bases. CDR1 is SGHTA, CDR2 FQGNSA, per germline. This CDR3 contains 13 residues. The CDR3 DNA is TGTGCCAGCAGCTTACGCGAGAACACTGAAGCTTTCTTT. It encodes CASSLRENTEAFF. The variable domain in full, with the rest retrieved from reference TRBV7-2 and TRBJ1-1, is GAGVSQSPSNKVTEKGKDVELRCDPISGHTALYWYRQSLGQGLEFLIYFQGNSAPDKSGLPSDRFSAERTGGSVSTLTIQRTQQEDSAVYLCASSLRENTEAFFGQGTRLTVV.

Notes on this clone: In the same sample, other DNA sequences code for this CDR3. This sequence joins TRBV19 and TRBJ2-7; D unresolved. CDR1 LNHDA and CDR2 SQIVND come from the germline V gene (reference sequence). Trimming took 0 bases from V and 2 from J, leaving 8 bases between them. The CDR3 loop spans 14 amino acids. CDR3 DNA sequence: TGTGCCAGTAGTATAGAGCCAGGTCCCTACGAGCAGTACTTC. Amino acid sequence: CASSIEPGPYEQYF.

The V call is TRBV7-2, the J call TRBJ2-3; D is unclear. The CDR3 contains 15 residues. Germline V lookup: CDR1 SGHTA, CDR2 FQGNSA. The ends were cut back, 1 base at V and 2 bases at J, with 10 bases in the middle. CDR3: CASSLERTATDTQYF. As DNA, the CDR3 is TGTGCCAGCAGCTTAGAAAGAACGGCCACAGATACGCAGTATTTT. Combining the CDR3 with reference TRBV7-2 and TRBJ2-3 gives the whole variable domain GAGVSQSPSNKVTEKGKDVELRCDPISGHTALYWYRQSLGQGLEFLIYFQGNSAPDKSGLPSDRFSAERTGGSVSTLTIQRTQQEDSAVYLCASSLERTATDTQYFGPGTRLTVL.

The rearrangement links TRBV7-2 to TRBJ2-5; 10 positions agree with TRBD2. Per germline, CDR1 SGHTA and CDR2 FQGNSA. V lost 4 bases to trimming and J lost 0 bases; unmatched junction nucleotides: 5. The CDR3 runs 16 residues. The CDR3 coding sequence is TGTGCCAGCAGCTCGACTAGCGGGCTGTACCAAGAGACCCAGTACTTC. Protein sequence: CASSSTSGLYQETQYF.